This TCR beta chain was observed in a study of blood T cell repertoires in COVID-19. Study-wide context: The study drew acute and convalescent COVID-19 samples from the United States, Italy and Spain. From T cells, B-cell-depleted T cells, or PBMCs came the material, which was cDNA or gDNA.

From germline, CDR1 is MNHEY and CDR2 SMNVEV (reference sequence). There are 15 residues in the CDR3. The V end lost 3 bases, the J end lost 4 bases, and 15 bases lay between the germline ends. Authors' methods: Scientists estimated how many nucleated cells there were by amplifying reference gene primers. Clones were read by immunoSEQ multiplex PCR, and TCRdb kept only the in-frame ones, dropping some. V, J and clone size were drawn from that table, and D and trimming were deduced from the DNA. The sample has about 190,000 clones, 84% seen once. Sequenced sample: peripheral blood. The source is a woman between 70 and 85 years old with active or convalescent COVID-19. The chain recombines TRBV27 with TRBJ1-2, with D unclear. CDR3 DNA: TGTGCCAGCAGTTTTAATTTCGTATCTTCCTATGGCTACACCTTC. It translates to CASSFNFVSSYGYTF.